The 21 T cell receptor beta chains given below trace back to one sample, sequenced in a study of T cells after posttransplantation cyclophosphamide. Repertoires were generated with immunoSEQ multiplex PCR, while TCRdb's copy carries only in-frame clones and drops some. The sample is made up of 30,000 or so clones, none counted only once. The sample taken for sequencing was PBMCs. The receptors were sampled from a woman aged 60-75 years in good health, CMV-negative, and a related stem cell transplant donor.

V gene TRBV30 combines with J gene TRBJ1-1; D is uncertain. The CDR3 runs 12 residues. Trimming stripped 0 bases from V and 4 bases from J, with 6 bases between. Germline CDR1 GTSNPN, CDR2 SVGIG (reference sequence). As DNA, the CDR3 is TGTGCCTGGAGTGTAGGTTTCACTGAAGCTTTCTTT. This codes for CAWSVGFTEAFF. Looking up the rest from reference TRBV30 and TRBJ1-1 gives the full variable domain: SQTIHQWPATLVQPVGSPLSLECTVEGTSNPNLYWYRQAAGRGLQLLFYSVGIGQISSEVPQNLSASRPQDRQFILSSKKLLLSDSGFYLCAWSVGFTEAFFGQGTRLTVV.

The chain uses TRBV28 and TRBJ1-2; 9 nucleotides match TRBD1. In germline, CDR1 is MDHEN, CDR2 SYDVKM. Losses at the gene ends were 6 bases for V and 6 bases for J; bases not matched to a gene: 11. CDR3 length: 15 amino acids. The DNA for the CDR3 is TGTGCCAGCAGCCCGGGACAGGGAGATCTAAATGGCTACACCTTC. The encoded protein is CASSPGQGDLNGYTF.

V gene TRBV12-3 or TRBV12-4 combines with J gene TRBJ2-5; TRBD1 aligns across 7 bases. The CDR3 runs 15 residues. The V gene end was trimmed by 7 bases and the J gene end by 6 bases; junction bases not matched to a gene: 14. Here the CDR3 reads CASTQDRLTSQTQYF. The CDR3 DNA is TGTGCCAGCACTCAGGACAGGCTCACTTCACAGACCCAGTACTTC.

Many counts were recorded for this clone. Here the CDR3 reads CASSVEVGSSAEAFF. The CDR3 nucleotides read TGTGCCAGCAGCGTAGAAGTAGGGAGTAGCGCTGAAGCTTTCTTT. The gene calls are TRBV9 and TRBJ1-1; no clear D gene. Trimming removed 0 bases from V and 6 bases from J, with 15 bases in between. This CDR3 has 15 residues. Looked up from germline, CDR1 is SGDLS and CDR2 is YYNGEE.

This clone was detected ten times or more. V usage is TRBV5-4 and J usage is TRBJ2-3; D might be TRBD2 (6 bases). V shed 4 bases and J shed 4 bases, with 16 bases lying between them. The length of the CDR3 is 15 residues. Germline V gene sequence: CDR1 SGHNT, CDR2 YYREEE (reference sequence). CDR3 coding DNA: TGTGCCAGCAGCCAACTAGCCATGGGACCAGATACGCAGTATTTT. Its translation: CASSQLAMGPDTQYF.

At least ten counts were recorded for this clone. J is TRBJ2-1 and V is TRBV7-2; D possibly corresponds to TRBD2 (7 bases). In germline, CDR1 is SGHTA, CDR2 FQGNSA. The V and J ends lost 1 base and 0 bases respectively, with 13 bases between them. The CDR3 contains 17 residues. CDR3 bases: TGTGCCAGCAGCTTAGTCGGCGGGGGCCCCTCCTACAATGAGCAGTTCTTC. Amino acid sequence: CASSLVGGGPSYNEQFF.

Ten or more counts support this clone. CDR3 bases: TGTGCCAGCAGCCAGGGACTAGCGGACACAGATACGCAGTATTTT. This translates into CASSQGLADTDTQYF. J is TRBJ2-3 and V is TRBV5-8; TRBD2 matches 11 bases. CDR1 is SGHTS and CDR2 is YDEGEE in the germline V gene. CDR3 length equals 15 residues. The junction had 3 bases not matched to a gene; V was cut back by 4 bases and J by 2 bases. The whole variable domain, remainder taken from reference TRBV5-8 and TRBJ2-3, is EAGVTQSPTHLIKTRGQQATLRCSPISGHTSVYWYQQALGLGLQFLLWYDEGEERNRGNFPPRFSGRQFPNYSSELNVNALELEDSALYLCASSQGLADTDTQYFGPGTRLTVL.

This clone was seen ten or more times. The V gene is TRBV5-1, the J gene TRBJ1-3; TRBD1 matches 9 bases. CDR1 and CDR2 (germline): SGHRS, YFSETQ. Trimming took 0 bases from V and 2 from J; bases not matched to a gene: 6. This CDR3 comprises 17 residues. The CDR3 coding sequence is TGCGCCAGCAGCTTGGCCACAGGGGGCTACGCTGGAAACACCATATATTTT. Encoded protein: CASSLATGGYAGNTIYF.

This clone was seen at least ten times. This rearrangement joins TRBV7-3 to TRBJ2-1, with D perhaps assigned TRBD1 or TRBD2 (5 bases each). The CDR3 loop spans 15 amino acids. The germline V and J ends were trimmed by 5 bases and 5 bases, with 16 bases remaining between them. In germline, CDR1 is SGHTA, CDR2 FQGTGA. Written as DNA, the CDR3 is TGTGCCAGCAGCCGAGGGGTCTCACGGGACAATGAGCAGTTCTTC. This sequence encodes CASSRGVSRDNEQFF. The complete variable domain, with remaining parts taken from reference TRBV7-3 and TRBJ2-1, reads GAGVSQTPSNKVTEKGKYVELRCDPISGHTALYWYRQSLGQGPEFLIYFQGTGAADDSGLPNDRFFAVRPEGSVSTLKIQRTERGDSAVYLCASSRGVSRDNEQFFGPGTRLTVL.

This clone was observed at least ten times. The V call is TRBV5-1, the J call TRBJ2-5; a weak D match, TRBD1 (5 bases). This CDR3 is 12 amino acids long. V was trimmed by 0 bases and J by 5 bases, leaving 5 bases between them. Germline V lookup: CDR1 SGHRS, CDR2 YFSETQ. The CDR3 here is CASSLEGETQYF. In DNA, the CDR3 is TGCGCCAGCAGCTTGGAGGGGGAGACCCAGTACTTC.

This clone occurred many times. The V call is TRBV6-5, the J call TRBJ1-2; 11 positions agree with TRBD1. This CDR3 has 16 residues. J gave up 3 bases and V 0 bases, and 3 bases lay outside the gene matches. Germline V gene sequence: CDR1 MNHEY, CDR2 SVGAGI. The DNA of the CDR3 is TGTGCCAGCAGTTACTCGGGACAGGGGGTCTACTATGGCTACACCTTC. This translates into CASSYSGQGVYYGYTF.

This clone was seen repeatedly, ten times or more. V gene TRBV5-1 combines with J gene TRBJ2-1; 7 positions agree with TRBD1. The CDR3 totals 15 residues. V gave up 0 bases and J gave up 6 bases; unmatched junction bases: 6. The germline V gene encodes CDR1 SGHRS and CDR2 YFSETQ. The CDR3 nucleotides read TGCGCCAGCAGCTTGGCCGTGACAGGGTCCAATGAGCAGTTCTTC. This codes for CASSLAVTGSNEQFF.

The chain uses TRBV6-5 and TRBJ1-5, with no clear D. Looked up from germline, CDR1 is MNHEY and CDR2 is SVGAGI. Trimming took 6 bases from V and 5 from J, leaving 8 bases between them. The CDR3 is made up of 12 amino acids. The CDR3 DNA sequence: TGTGCCAGCAGCCCCCTTGATCAGCCCCAGCATTTT. It codes for CASSPLDQPQHF.

CDR3 amino acids: CASSNRQSSNQPQHF. The CDR3 coding sequence is TGTGCCAGCAGCAATCGACAGTCTAGCAATCAGCCCCAGCATTTT. The V and J genes are TRBV6-1 and TRBJ1-5; perhaps TRBD1 as D (5 bases). Germline V gene data show CDR1 as MNHNS and CDR2 as SASEGT. The germline V and J ends were trimmed by 6 bases and 0 bases, with 12 bases remaining between them. CDR3 length: 15 residues.

This clone showed up just a few times. This chain joins TRBV11-2 and TRBJ2-7, with 12 bases aligning to TRBD1. Germline V gene lookup returns CDR1 SGHAT and CDR2 FQNNGV. The CDR3 contains 16 residues. Trimming removed 7 bases from V and 7 bases from J; junction bases left unmatched: 14. As DNA, the CDR3 is TGTGCCAGCATTCCCGAACCGGGACAGGGGGCGGGGGAGCAGTACTTC. Amino acid sequence: CASIPEPGQGAGEQYF. The full variable domain, rest sourced from reference TRBV11-2 and TRBJ2-7, is EAGVAQSPRYKIIEKRQSVAFWCNPISGHATLYWYQQILGQGPKLLIQFQNNGVVDDSQLPKDRFSAERLKGVDSTLKIQPAKLEDSAVYLCASIPEPGQGAGEQYFGPGTRLTVT.

In this sample, this clone turned up many times. DNA for the CDR3: TGTGCCAGCAGTGACAGAGTCTCTGGCTACACCTTC. It codes for CASSDRVSGYTF. The chain links TRBV6-1 to TRBJ1-2; the D is unclear. The CDR3 consists of 12 residues. The ends were cut back, 3 bases at V and 7 bases at J, with 9 bases in the middle. Per germline, CDR1 MNHNS and CDR2 SASEGT.

The table lists this clone with many counts. V and J are TRBV7-2 and TRBJ1-2; D gene uncertain. V lost 2 bases and J lost 5, with 6 bases in between. Germline V gene data show CDR1 as SGHTA and CDR2 as FQGNSA. The CDR3 loop spans 12 amino acids. The CDR3 DNA follows: TGTGCCAGCAGCTTAACAATGTATGGCTACACCTTC. This sequence encodes CASSLTMYGYTF.

This clone was found many times. The chain carries TRBV7-9 and TRBJ2-7, with D perhaps matching TRBD2 (6 bases). This CDR3 is built from 18 residues. Per the germline V gene, CDR1 is SEHNR and CDR2 is FQNEAQ (reference sequence). CDR3 DNA sequence: TGTGCAAGTCGCTTCGCCGCACTCAGGGACTTTTTCTCCTACGAGCAGTACTTC. Protein product: CASRFAALRDFFSYEQYF.

This clone was observed many times. The chain is built from TRBV27 and TRBJ2-1; tentatively, D is TRBD1 (5 bases). CDR3 size: 12 residues. Trimming cost V 3 bases and J 9 bases, with 9 bases left between them. The germline V gene encodes CDR1 MNHEY and CDR2 SMNVEV (reference sequence). The CDR3 nucleotides are TGTGCCAGCAGTTTCCAGGGTCTTGAGCAGTTCTTC. Its protein is CASSFQGLEQFF.

This clone occurred many times. The rearrangement joins TRBV4-2 to TRBJ2-6; 7 nucleotides line up with TRBD2. V gave up 1 base and J gave up 0 bases; unmatched junction bases: 3. Germline-derived CDR1 and CDR2 are LGHNA and YNFKEQ. This CDR3 is built from 17 residues. The CDR3 DNA sequence: TGTGCCAGCAGCCAAGTGGGGACTACCTCTGGGGCCAACGTCCTGACTTTC. This codes for CASSQVGTTSGANVLTF.

The chain joins TRBV9 to TRBJ2-7; 7 nucleotides line up with TRBD2. This CDR3 is built from 16 residues. Per germline, CDR1 SGDLS and CDR2 YYNGEE. V lost 3 bases, J lost 3 bases, and 12 bases stayed unmatched. The CDR3 DNA reads TGTGCCAGCAGCGCTAGCGGTAGCGGGTTCTTCTACGAGCAGTACTTC. It yields the protein CASSASGSGFFYEQYF.